Below are 26 T cell receptor beta chains sequenced from a single sample in a study of blood T cell repertoires in COVID-19. The repertoire was sequenced with immunoSEQ multiplex PCR; TCRdb's copy has only in-frame clones and lacks some. The table includes around 370,000 clones, almost 90% detected once. Sequencing was done on a sample of peripheral blood. The receptors shown here come from a woman aged 70-85 years with COVID-19, enrolled during active disease.

The chain carries TRBV5-5 and TRBJ2-3; D possibly corresponds to TRBD1 (5 bases). Trimming left V 4 bases short and J 7 bases short, with 10 bases between. Germline CDR1 SGHKS, CDR2 YYEKEE (reference sequence). CDR3 size: 12 residues. The CDR3 sequence: CASSPQGHTQYF. In DNA form, the CDR3 reads TGTGCCAGCAGCCCTCAGGGTCATACGCAGTATTTT.

This rearrangement joins TRBV27 to TRBJ1-5; 10 bases are a match to TRBD1. Germline assignment: CDR1 MNHEY and CDR2 SMNVEV (reference sequence). The CDR3 covers 18 residues. V shed 3 bases and J 1 base; nucleotides not matched to a gene: 9. The CDR3 sequence is CASSLNRDRGKSNQPQHF. The CDR3 DNA sequence: TGTGCCAGCAGTTTGAACCGGGACAGGGGTAAGAGCAATCAGCCCCAGCATTTT.

This rearrangement joins TRBV19 to TRBJ1-5; the D is unclear. The CDR3 runs 13 residues. Looked up from germline, CDR1 is LNHDA and CDR2 is SQIVND (reference sequence). V gave up 5 bases and J gave up 1 base, with 6 bases separating them. CDR3 in DNA: TGTGCCAGTAGTCCGGGGAGCAATCAGCCCCAGCATTTT. Translation gives CASSPGSNQPQHF.

This clone was picked up a small number of times. The genes are TRBV27 and TRBJ2-1, with no clear D. From germline, CDR1 is MNHEY and CDR2 SMNVEV (reference sequence). The CDR3 has 13 amino acids. The germline V and J ends were trimmed by 1 base and 5 bases, with 6 bases remaining between them. This CDR3 reads CASSLWQNNEQFF. CDR3 coding DNA: TGTGCCAGCAGTTTATGGCAGAACAATGAGCAGTTCTTC.

The rearrangement links TRBV28 to TRBJ2-1; possibly TRBD2 for D (5 bases). The CDR3 runs to 14 residues. V was pared by 6 bases and J by 6 bases, with 15 bases between. Germline V lookup: CDR1 MDHEN, CDR2 SYDVKM. This CDR3 is CASRPPGTPNEQFF. As DNA, the CDR3 is TGTGCCAGCAGGCCGCCGGGAACCCCCAATGAGCAGTTCTTC.

This rearrangement joins TRBV6-5 to TRBJ1-3; 8 nucleotides agree with TRBD1. V was clipped by 5 bases and J by 8 bases; unmatched bases: 8. The CDR3 length is 14 residues. Germline CDR1 reads MNHEY; CDR2 reads SVGAGI. CDR3 region: CASSRDRIRHTIYF. The CDR3 DNA reads TGTGCCAGCAGTCGGGACAGGATAAGGCACACCATATATTTT.

This chain joins TRBV6-5 and TRBJ1-2; a weak D match, TRBD1 (6 bases). V shed 5 bases and J shed 4 bases, with 17 bases lying between them. Germline CDR1 and CDR2: MNHEY and SVGAGI. The CDR3 contains 15 residues. Here the CDR3 reads CASSPRGGSFYGYTF. CDR3 sequence (DNA): TGTGCCAGCAGTCCTCGGGGGGGCAGTTTCTATGGCTACACCTTC.

In its sample, this clone was seen once. This chain joins TRBV5-1 and TRBJ1-4; 8 bases are a match to TRBD1. V was clipped by 1 base and J by 4 bases; unmatched bases: 3. CDR3 length: 15 amino acids. CDR1 is SGHRS and CDR2 is YFSETQ in the germline V gene. CDR3 sequence: CASSLTGGRNEKLFF. For the CDR3, the DNA is TGCGCCAGCAGCTTGACAGGGGGTCGTAATGAAAAACTGTTTTTT.

This clone was seen only once. The V gene is TRBV5-8, the J gene TRBJ1-5; a possible D gene is TRBD1 (5 bases). CDR3 length equals 13 residues. CDR1 is SGHTS and CDR2 is YDEGEE in the germline V gene. V was trimmed by 2 bases and J by 4 bases, leaving 7 bases between them. The CDR3 region is CASSFAGNQPQHF. The DNA for the CDR3 is TGTGCCAGCAGCTTTGCAGGGAATCAGCCCCAGCATTTT.

V gene TRBV30 combines with J gene TRBJ2-5; D possibly corresponds to TRBD1 (6 bases). Germline V gene data show CDR1 as GTSNPN and CDR2 as SVGIG (reference sequence). This CDR3 has 14 amino acids. Trimming cost V 2 bases and J 2 bases, with 12 bases left between them. CDR3 loop: CAWSRPQGQETQYF. The CDR3, as DNA: TGTGCCTGGAGTCGCCCCCAGGGGCAAGAGACCCAGTACTTC.

The chain employs TRBV18 and TRBJ2-5, with a weak D call TRBD1 (6 bases). Germline CDR1 KGHSH, CDR2 LQKENI. V was shortened by 4 bases and J by 1 base, with 13 bases between the two germline ends. This CDR3 comprises 15 residues. Written as DNA, the CDR3 is TGTGCCAGCTCACTCTCTACAGGGTCCCAAGAGACCCAGTACTTC. Amino acid sequence: CASSLSTGSQETQYF.

This clone has more than one count but fewer than ten. V and J are TRBV5-6 and TRBJ1-2, with 8 bases lining up with TRBD1. CDR1 and CDR2 (germline): SGHDT, YYEEEE. V lost 1 base and J lost 3; bases outside the gene matches: 5. The length of the CDR3 is 15 residues. The CDR3 nucleotides read TGTGCCAGCAGCTTGACCTTGGACAGGGACTATGGCTACACCTTC. Amino acid sequence: CASSLTLDRDYGYTF.

This rearrangement joins TRBV5-1 to TRBJ1-2, with D maybe TRBD1 (5 bases). The germline V gene has CDR1 SGHRS and CDR2 YFSETQ. The CDR3 length is 17 residues. V lost 4 bases, J lost 3 bases, and 22 bases lay in between. This CDR3 reads CASSRSDTVTEHYGYTF. The CDR3 bases are TGCGCCAGCAGCCGCTCGGACACCGTGACTGAACACTATGGCTACACCTTC.

The V gene is TRBV7-9, the J gene TRBJ1-4; D gene ambiguous. Deletions cut 5 bases from V and 8 bases from J, with 9 bases between. In germline, CDR1 is SEHNR, CDR2 FQNEAQ (reference sequence). CDR3 length equals 12 residues. The CDR3, as DNA: TGTGCCAGCAGCCAAAACAAGGAAAAACTGTTTTTT. This translates into CASSQNKEKLFF.

This clone was recorded a few times. This sequence joins TRBV7-2 and TRBJ1-2; TRBD1 agrees at 9 bases. Trimming took 1 base from V and 8 from J; bases not matched to a gene: 11. From germline, CDR1 is SGHTA and CDR2 FQGNSA. The CDR3 is 16 amino acids. The CDR3: CASSLGTPGQGGGYTF. DNA of the CDR3: TGTGCCAGCAGCTTAGGCACTCCGGGACAGGGCGGCGGCTACACCTTC.

The genes are TRBV5-1 and TRBJ1-3, with D maybe TRBD1 (6 bases). Trimming removed 4 bases at V and 2 bases at J, with 10 bases between. CDR1 SGHRS and CDR2 YFSETQ come from the germline V gene. This CDR3 is built from 14 residues. This CDR3 reads CASSRTDAGNTIYF. In DNA, the CDR3 is TGCGCCAGCAGCCGGACAGACGCTGGAAACACCATATATTTT.

The chain recombines TRBV28 with TRBJ1-5, with D perhaps TRBD1 (5 bases). V lost 3 bases to trimming and J lost 3 bases, with 9 bases between them. Germline CDR1 and CDR2: MDHEN and SYDVKM. The CDR3 totals 14 residues. This chain's CDR3 is CASSFGGDNQPQHF. The DNA of the CDR3 is TGTGCCAGCAGTTTCGGGGGGGACAATCAGCCCCAGCATTTT.

The chain joins TRBV21-1 to TRBJ2-7; the table's D call, TRBD1, was not checked against the DNA. TRBV21-1 is marked as a pseudogene. This CDR3 comprises 13 residues. The CDR3 spells CASRTGRSYEQYF. In DNA form, the CDR3 reads TGTGCCAGCCGGACAGGGAGGTCCTACGAGCAGTACTTC.

The CDR3 sequence: CASSLSGGLSTDTQYF. The CDR3 nucleotides are TGTGCCAGCAGCTTGAGCGGGGGCCTTAGCACAGATACGCAGTATTTT. The V and J genes are TRBV5-6 and TRBJ2-3, with TRBD2 matching 8 bases. This CDR3 has 16 amino acids. V was clipped by 1 base and J by 0 bases; unmatched bases: 4. The germline CDR1 and CDR2 sequences are SGHDT and YYEEEE.

This chain uses TRBV27 with TRBJ1-5; D not certain. V was pared by 2 bases and J by 0 bases, with 8 bases between. Germline-derived CDR1 and CDR2 are MNHEY and SMNVEV (reference sequence). CDR3 size: 15 residues. The chain's CDR3 is CASSLEGYSNQPQHF. In nucleotides, the CDR3 is TGTGCCAGCAGTTTAGAGGGTTATAGCAATCAGCCCCAGCATTTT.

This clone was observed a handful of times. The chain combines TRBV7-2 with TRBJ1-1; D perhaps matches TRBD1 (6 bases). CDR3 length: 15 amino acids. From germline, CDR1 is SGHTA and CDR2 FQGNSA. V lost 5 bases and J 1 base, leaving 14 bases between the germline ends. The CDR3 nucleotides are TGTGCCAGCAGCGGAAGAGGACAGTGGAACACTGAAGCTTTCTTT. Its translation is CASSGRGQWNTEAFF.

The chain uses TRBV30 and TRBJ1-2; 8 nucleotides agree with TRBD1. This CDR3 contains 14 residues. V trimming: 1 base; J trimming: 8 bases; junction bases outside the gene matches: 9. Germline CDR1 GTSNPN, CDR2 SVGIG (reference sequence). The CDR3 sequence: CAWSADRGYRGYTF. The DNA for the CDR3 is TGTGCCTGGAGTGCCGACAGGGGCTACAGAGGCTACACCTTC.

Here the CDR3 reads CASSLGWADTDTQYF. As DNA, the CDR3 is TGCGCCAGCAGCTTGGGGTGGGCTGATACAGATACGCAGTATTTT. V and J are TRBV5-1 and TRBJ2-3; D unclear. This CDR3 region has 15 residues. V was pared by 0 bases and J by 3 bases, with 11 bases between. CDR1 is SGHRS and CDR2 is YFSETQ in the germline V gene.

This chain uses TRBV27 with TRBJ1-1, with 8 bases aligning to TRBD1. Germline V gene sequence: CDR1 MNHEY, CDR2 SMNVEV (reference sequence). J was trimmed by 10 bases and V by 7 bases; bases with no gene match: 11. The CDR3 has 13 amino acids. CDR3 nucleotide sequence: TGTGCCAGCACCTCCCCAGGGGGCTTGAGAGCTTTCTTT. Protein: CASTSPGGLRAFF.

V is TRBV7-9 and J is TRBJ2-6; no definite D call. The CDR3 has 18 amino acids. The V gene's germline CDR1 is SEHNR and CDR2 FQNEAQ (reference sequence). Trimming stripped 5 bases from V and 5 bases from J, with 22 bases between. The CDR3 DNA sequence: TGTGCCAGCAGCAGCATAGCATACCATGAAAGTCGGGCCAACGTCCTGACTTTC. Its translation is CASSSIAYHESRANVLTF.

This clone was picked up one time. V gene TRBV29-1 combines with J gene TRBJ2-3; 10 bases are shared with TRBD2. CDR1 SQVTM and CDR2 ANQGSEA come from the germline V gene. The CDR3 sequence is 14 residues long. With 8 bases clipped from V and 4 bases from J, the junction kept 9 bases outside the gene matches. CDR3 sequence (DNA): TGCAGCTCGATTAGCGGGGGGTACGCAGATACGCAGTATTTT. It yields the protein CSSISGGYADTQYF.